The T cell receptor beta chain under discussion was sequenced for a study of blood T cell repertoires in COVID-19. Turning to the study itself: PBMCs, B-cell-depleted T cells, or T cells provided the cDNA or gDNA that made up the material.

Germline trimming cut 5 bases from V and 3 bases from J; bases unmatched to any gene: 17. CDR1 MNHEY and CDR2 SMNVEV come from the germline V gene (reference sequence). This CDR3 is 19 amino acids long. This clone was detected only once. Residents of under 25 US areas, aged roughly 18 to 89 years, made up the participants. Which cohort a participant joined came from the clinical history participants gave. In the source study's methods: Amplification of reference gene primers provided the estimated nucleated cell counts. The data were produced by immunoSEQ multiplex PCR, yet TCRdb's version contains in-frame clones alone and is incomplete. V and J calls and clone size are as listed in that table; D and trimming were resolved from the DNA. Here the sample spans approximately 230,000 clones, approximately 82% being singletons.

What was sequenced was PBMCs or T cells enriched from blood (not recorded which). The chain combines TRBV27 with TRBJ2-3; TRBD1 matches 10 bases. This clonotype was sampled from a man aged 35 to 55 who had recovered from COVID-19. The CDR3 region is CASSPLLTRQGAGTDTQYF. The CDR3 coding sequence is TGTGCCAGCAGTCCTTTACTGACTAGACAGGGGGCGGGGACAGATACGCAGTATTTT.